A single sample gave rise to the 22 T cell receptor beta chains below, sequenced in a study of regulatory T cells in long-lasting Graves disease. For TCR beta, libraries came from iRepertoire HTBI primers and Arm-PCR of CDR3 regions. One entry per CDR3 protein results from TCRdb running MiXCR on the multiplex PCR reads. Of approximately 300,000 distinct CDR3 sequences listed, about 18% were seen once; the top ten hold less than 45%. Time point in this sample: newly diagnosed GD, antithyroid drugs for less than 3 months. With RNA extracted from PBMCs as input, the TCR library was made. The input for sequencing was peripheral blood mononuclear cells (PBMCs), taken at new diagnosis, from a patient treated with antithyroid drugs. The receptors come from a female donor with Graves disease.

This clonotype has a count of ten or more. CDR3: CASSSDSNEAFF. In DNA form, the CDR3 reads TGTGCCAGCAGTTCCGACAGTAATGAAGCTTTCTTT. The gene calls are TRBV28 and TRBJ1-1; perhaps TRBD1 as D (5 bases). V was clipped by 4 bases and J by 7 bases, with 10 bases between them. The CDR3 length is 12 residues. CDR1 is MDHEN, CDR2 SYDVKM, per germline.

This clonotype was picked up many times. V and J are TRBV3-1 and TRBJ1-3; D gene unclear. The CDR3 covers 15 residues. Germline loops: CDR1 LGHDT, CDR2 YNNKEL (reference sequence). V lost 0 bases, J lost 4 bases, and 10 bases lay in between. The CDR3, as DNA: TGTGCCAGCAGCCAAGAGGATGGGCCCGGAAACACCATATATTTT. Protein sequence: CASSQEDGPGNTIYF.

Concerning this clonotype: One base separates it from a far larger clone, so it is likely a read error. This sequence joins TRBV2 and TRBJ2-7; 8 bases align to TRBD1. V lost 8 bases to trimming and J lost 7 bases; unmatched junction nucleotides: 10. The CDR3 length is 13 residues. The germline gives CDR1 SNHLY, CDR2 FYNNEI. The CDR3 coding sequence is TGTGCCAGCTCCGACAGGGGCTACAATGAGCAGTACTTC. Its translation is CASSDRGYNEQYF.

This clonotype was counted at least ten times. The rearrangement links TRBV30 to TRBJ1-1, with D hard to call. The CDR3 sequence is 13 residues long. Germline V gene lookup returns CDR1 GTSNPN and CDR2 SVGIG (reference sequence). With 3 bases removed from V and 6 bases from J, the gap between germline ends came to 14 bases. CDR3 nucleotides: TGTGCCTGGAGCCACCAGAATTTTGCTGAAGCTTTCTTT. This codes for CAWSHQNFAEAFF.

This clonotype has ten or more counts. The V gene is TRBV5-1, the J gene TRBJ2-1; D gene unclear. Germline V gene lookup returns CDR1 SGHRS and CDR2 YFSETQ. V lost 3 bases, J lost 0 bases, and 10 bases lay in between. This CDR3 spans 15 amino acids. CDR3 loop: CASSSVISSYNEQFF. The CDR3 bases are TGCGCCAGCAGCTCTGTCATCAGCTCCTACAATGAGCAGTTCTTC.

In DNA form, the CDR3 reads TGTGCCAGCAGTTTATCCTCCCTACTAGGATTAGAGCAGTTCTTC. This gives the protein CASSLSSLLGLEQFF. V usage is TRBV27 and J usage is TRBJ2-1, with D possibly being TRBD2 (5 bases). Trimming cost V 0 bases and J 10 bases, with 16 bases left between them. The CDR3 length is 15 residues. The germline V gene encodes CDR1 MNHEY and CDR2 SMNVEV (reference sequence).

This clonotype was counted once. Because the CDR3 is missing its conserved closing phenylalanine or tryptophan, this is likely a read error. The chain employs TRBV2 and TRBJ1-4; D remains ambiguous. Trimming shortened V by 6 bases and J by 5 bases, and 16 bases separated the two germline ends. Germline CDR1 and CDR2: SNHLY and FYNNEI. The CDR3 extends over 15 amino acids. Written as DNA, the CDR3 is TGTGCCAGCAGCCAGAAGAGATCCAGCAATGAAAAACTGTTTCTT. Translated, it gives CASSQKRSSNEKLFL.

The chain uses TRBV12-3 or TRBV12-4 and TRBJ1-1; D is perhaps TRBD1 (6 bases). Deletions cut 2 bases from V and 1 base from J, with 17 bases between. The CDR3 contains 17 residues. DNA for the CDR3: TGTGCCAGCAGTTTAAAAATTCTAGGACAGCAGAACACTGAAGCTTTCTTT. It encodes CASSLKILGQQNTEAFF.

About this clonotype: Since no conserved phenylalanine or tryptophan closes the CDR3, a read error is the likely cause. The chain joins TRBV7-9 to TRBJ2-3, with a possible D match to TRBD2 (6 bases). In germline, CDR1 is SEHNR, CDR2 FQNEAQ (reference sequence). CDR3 length: 18 residues. The V end lost 5 bases, the J end lost 1 base, and 22 bases lay between the germline ends. In nucleotides, the CDR3 is TGTGCCAGCAGCCCGACTAGTCTCCGTTATCCTGGCACAGATACGCAGTATTCT. Residues: CASSPTSLRYPGTDTQYS.

To note about this clonotype: It may be a read error: a sequence one base away is much more abundant. The chain uses TRBV6-5 and TRBJ1-4; D is uncertain. The CDR3 extends over 15 amino acids. Germline CDR1 and CDR2: MNHEY and SVGAGI. CDR3 amino acids: CAGSYPDGGDEKLFF. CDR3 DNA sequence: TGTGCCGGCAGTTACCCGGACGGTGGGGATGAAAAACTGTTTTTT.

This clonotype came up many times. V gene TRBV28 combines with J gene TRBJ2-7, with 11 bases matching TRBD2. V trimming: 7 bases; J trimming: 9 bases; junction bases outside the gene matches: 14. The CDR3 totals 15 residues. Per germline, CDR1 MDHEN and CDR2 SYDVKM. The CDR3 DNA reads TGTGCCAGCACACATCCGGGACTAGCGGCTCTGGGGCAGTACTTC. The encoded protein is CASTHPGLAALGQYF. Full variable domain (missing parts from reference TRBV28 and TRBJ2-7): DVKVTQSSRYLVKRTGEKVFLECVQDMDHENMFWYRQDPGLGLRLIYFSYDVKMKEKGDIPEGYSVSREKKERFSLILESASTNQTSMYLCASTHPGLAALGQYFGPGTRLTVT.

This clonotype was counted ten times or more. This chain links TRBV11-2 with TRBJ2-1; D could derive from TRBD1 or TRBD2 (7 bases each). The germline CDR1 and CDR2 sequences are SGHAT and FQNNGV. The CDR3 runs to 16 residues. V shed 1 base and J shed 3 bases, with 13 bases lying between them. The CDR3 here is CASSLGEGAIYNEQFF. CDR3 DNA: TGTGCCAGCAGCTTAGGGGAGGGGGCGATCTACAATGAGCAGTTCTTC. The variable domain in full, with the rest retrieved from reference TRBV11-2 and TRBJ2-1, is EAGVAQSPRYKIIEKRQSVAFWCNPISGHATLYWYQQILGQGPKLLIQFQNNGVVDDSQLPKDRFSAERLKGVDSTLKIQPAKLEDSAVYLCASSLGEGAIYNEQFFGPGTRLTVL.

The rearrangement uses TRBV12-3 or TRBV12-4 and TRBJ1-1; D gene uncertain. The CDR3 totals 13 residues. The V gene lost 4 bases and the J gene lost 2 bases, with 8 bases spanning the gap. For the CDR3, the DNA is TGTGCCAGCAGTTCCCAGGTCAACACTGAAGCTTTCTTT. Protein: CASSSQVNTEAFF.

This clonotype was counted ten times or more. The chain joins TRBV20-1 to TRBJ1-5; 9 positions agree with TRBD1. Unmatched junction bases numbered 7, after V lost 5 bases and J lost 5 bases. The CDR3 is made up of 14 amino acids. Germline lookup yields CDR1 DFQATT and CDR2 SNEGSKA (reference sequence). CDR3 loop: CSAAGTGRDQPQHF. The CDR3 DNA sequence: TGCAGTGCTGCCGGGACAGGGAGGGATCAGCCCCAGCATTTT.

With respect to this clonotype: Just one base apart from a much larger clone, this may be a read error. The rearrangement links TRBV11-3 to TRBJ1-1, with TRBD1 as a possible D gene (5 bases). The germline V gene encodes CDR1 SGHNT and CDR2 YENEEA. The CDR3 is made up of 12 amino acids. This CDR3 is CTSSFGAPEAFF. The CDR3 DNA sequence: TGTACCAGCAGCTTCGGGGCGCCGGAAGCTTTCTTT.

The gene calls are TRBV29-1 and TRBJ1-3; D call uncertain. CDR3 length: 11 residues. Germline loops: CDR1 SQVTM, CDR2 ANQGSEA. Deletions cut 2 bases from V and 3 bases from J, with 2 bases between. CDR3 residues: CSVEFGNTIYF. DNA for the CDR3: TGCAGCGTTGAATTTGGAAACACCATATATTTT.

This clonotype came up many times. The chain is built from TRBV12-3 or TRBV12-4 and TRBJ2-3; TRBD2 matches 9 bases. This CDR3 is 16 amino acids long. Trimming at V came to 6 bases and at J to 5 bases, leaving 12 bases not matched to a gene. The CDR3 DNA reads as TGTGCCAGCAGCCCGGGGATAGCGGGAGTTGGAGATACGCAGTATTTT. Protein: CASSPGIAGVGDTQYF.

The table lists this clonotype with many counts. The V call is TRBV28, the J call TRBJ2-2; D gene uncertain. Germline-derived CDR1 and CDR2 are MDHEN and SYDVKM. The CDR3 spans 12 residues. Trimming shortened V by 5 bases and J by 5 bases, and 6 bases separated the two germline ends. The CDR3 DNA reads as TGTGCCAGCAGTCACCTGACCGGGGAGCTGTTTTTT. This gives the protein CASSHLTGELFF. Looking up the rest from reference TRBV28 and TRBJ2-2 gives the full variable domain: DVKVTQSSRYLVKRTGEKVFLECVQDMDHENMFWYRQDPGLGLRLIYFSYDVKMKEKGDIPEGYSVSREKKERFSLILESASTNQTSMYLCASSHLTGELFFGEGSRLTVL.

This clonotype was seen at least ten times. The chain is built from TRBV12-3 or TRBV12-4 and TRBJ1-6, with D possibly being TRBD1 (5 bases). The CDR3 loop spans 15 amino acids. V lost 5 bases and J 7 bases, leaving 15 bases between the germline ends. In DNA, the CDR3 is TGTGCCAGCAGTGCCCGGGGGGGGGGGAATTCACCCCTCCACTTT. As protein: CASSARGGGNSPLHF.

Details on this clonotype: The junction does not match germline at one end; this may be a read error. V gene TRBV10-1 combines with J gene TRBJ2-2; 13 nucleotides match TRBD2. The CDR3 is made up of 17 amino acids. Germline lookup yields CDR1 WNHNN and CDR2 SYGVQD (reference sequence). CDR3 DNA sequence: TGCGCCAGCAGAGTACTAGCGGGAGGGCCTCACACCGGGGACCTGTTTTTT. Protein: CASRVLAGGPHTGDLFF.

This clonotype was observed at least ten times. The DNA of the CDR3 is TGTGCCAGCAGGCCTCTTTCGGGACAGGGGTACAATGAGCAGTTCTTC. Encoded protein: CASRPLSGQGYNEQFF. The rearrangement links TRBV27 to TRBJ2-1; 10 nucleotides match TRBD1. The V gene's germline CDR1 is MNHEY and CDR2 SMNVEV (reference sequence). The CDR3 contains 16 residues. Trimming at V came to 6 bases and at J to 4 bases, leaving 9 bases not matched to a gene.

This clonotype was seen at least ten times. The J gene is TRBJ1-4, the V gene TRBV12-3 or TRBV12-4; 8 bases are a match to TRBD1. Trimming removed 3 bases from V and 8 bases from J; junction bases left unmatched: 11. CDR3 length: 16 amino acids. The DNA of the CDR3 is TGTGCCAGCAGTTTGGTTCAGGGGGCCAGGAGAGAAAAACTGTTTTTT. As protein: CASSLVQGARREKLFF.